This entry is about one T cell receptor (beta chain). This specimen belongs to a study of cytomegalovirus exposure and HLA in healthy donors. Study background: Earlier, roughly 180 million T cells were analyzed, and over 95 million unique TCR beta sequences were found among them.

V lost 3 bases, J lost 0 bases, and 9 bases stayed unmatched. The CDR3 covers 17 residues. CDR1 SGHKS and CDR2 YYEKEE come from the germline V gene (reference sequence). Primers: 60 Vbeta forward and 13 Jbeta reverse. The method was immunoSEQ multiplex PCR; TCRdb's version includes in-frame clones alone and lacks a portion of them. The table lists about 93,000 clones, more than 55% of them singletons, with under 6% in the top ten. The clonotype comes from a boy under 18 in good health and CMV-seropositive. The sequenced sample was PBMCs. This chain connects TRBV5-5 to TRBJ2-1; 7 bases agree with TRBD1. The CDR3 here is CASSSLGGTSSYNEQFF. As DNA, the CDR3 is TGTGCCAGCAGCTCACTAGGGGGCACAAGCTCCTACAATGAGCAGTTCTTC.